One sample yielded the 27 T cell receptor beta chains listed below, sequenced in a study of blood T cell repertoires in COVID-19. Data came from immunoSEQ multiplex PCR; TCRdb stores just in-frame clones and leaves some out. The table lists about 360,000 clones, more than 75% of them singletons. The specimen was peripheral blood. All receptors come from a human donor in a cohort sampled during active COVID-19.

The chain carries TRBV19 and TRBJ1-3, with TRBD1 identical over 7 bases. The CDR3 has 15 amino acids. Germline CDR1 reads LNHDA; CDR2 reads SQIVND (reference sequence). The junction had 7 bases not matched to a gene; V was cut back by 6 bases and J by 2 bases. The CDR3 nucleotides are TGTGCCAGTAGACCCAGGGGACAGACTGGAAACACCATATATTTT. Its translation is CASRPRGQTGNTIYF.

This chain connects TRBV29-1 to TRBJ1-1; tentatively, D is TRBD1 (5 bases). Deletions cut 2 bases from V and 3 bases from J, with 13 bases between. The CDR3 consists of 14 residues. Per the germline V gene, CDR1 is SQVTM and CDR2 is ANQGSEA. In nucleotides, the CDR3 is TGCAGCGTTGAATTACAGGCCTGGGACACTGAAGCTTTCTTT. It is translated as CSVELQAWDTEAFF.

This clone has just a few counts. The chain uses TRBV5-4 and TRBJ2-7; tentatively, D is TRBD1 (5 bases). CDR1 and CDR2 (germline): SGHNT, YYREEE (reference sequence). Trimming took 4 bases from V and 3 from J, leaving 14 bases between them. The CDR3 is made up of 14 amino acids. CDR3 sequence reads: CASSIQPGYYEQYF. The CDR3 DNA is TGTGCCAGCAGCATACAACCAGGGTACTACGAGCAGTACTTC.

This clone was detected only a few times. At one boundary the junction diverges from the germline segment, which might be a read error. This CDR3 reads CASRIAGGTGELFF. The DNA for the CDR3 is TGTGCCAGTAGAATAGCGGGGGGGACCGGGGAGCTGTTTTTT. The chain links TRBV19 to TRBJ2-2; 11 bases align to TRBD2. Germline V gives CDR1 LNHDA, CDR2 SQIVND (reference sequence). The CDR3 has 14 amino acids.

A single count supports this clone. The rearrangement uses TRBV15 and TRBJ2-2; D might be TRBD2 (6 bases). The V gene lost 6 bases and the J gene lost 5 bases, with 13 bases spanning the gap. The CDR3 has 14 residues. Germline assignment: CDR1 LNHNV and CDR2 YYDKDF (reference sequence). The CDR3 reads CATSGRYLTGELFF. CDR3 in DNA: TGTGCCACCAGTGGGAGGTACCTAACCGGGGAGCTGTTTTTT.

CDR3 nucleotide sequence: TGTGCCAGCCGTCCCGGTGACAGGATCTACGAGCAGTACTTC. Its translation: CASRPGDRIYEQYF. The gene calls are TRBV27 and TRBJ2-7; tentative D call: TRBD1 (6 bases). V was pared by 8 bases and J by 3 bases, with 17 bases between. This CDR3 has 14 residues. CDR1 and CDR2 (germline): MNHEY, SMNVEV (reference sequence).

The CDR3 here is CASSQRGGRRDTQYF. Written as DNA, the CDR3 is TGTGCCAGCAGCCAGCGGGGGGGCCGTAGAGATACGCAGTATTTT. The chain links TRBV3-1 (or the pseudogene TRBV3-2) to TRBJ2-3, with 9 bases lining up with TRBD2. The CDR3 is 15 amino acids. V dropped 3 bases and J dropped 5; count of bases not matched to a gene: 6. Germline CDR1 LGHDT, CDR2 YNNKEL (reference sequence).

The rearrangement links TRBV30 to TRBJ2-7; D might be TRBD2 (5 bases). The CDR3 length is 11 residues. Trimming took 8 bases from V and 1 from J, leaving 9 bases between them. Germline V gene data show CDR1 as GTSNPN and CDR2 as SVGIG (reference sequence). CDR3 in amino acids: CAGSGSYEQYF. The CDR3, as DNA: TGTGCCGGCAGCGGATCCTACGAGCAGTACTTC.

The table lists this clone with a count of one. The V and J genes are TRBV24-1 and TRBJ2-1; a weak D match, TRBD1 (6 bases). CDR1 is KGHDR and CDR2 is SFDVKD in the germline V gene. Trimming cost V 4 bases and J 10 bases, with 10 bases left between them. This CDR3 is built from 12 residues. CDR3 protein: CATSDSDREQFF. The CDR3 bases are TGTGCCACCAGTGACTCCGACAGGGAGCAGTTCTTC.

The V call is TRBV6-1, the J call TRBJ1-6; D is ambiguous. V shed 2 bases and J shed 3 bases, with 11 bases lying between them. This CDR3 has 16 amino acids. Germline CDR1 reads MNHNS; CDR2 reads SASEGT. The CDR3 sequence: CASSEYGFHYNSPLHF. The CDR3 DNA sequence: TGTGCCAGCAGTGAATACGGGTTCCACTATAATTCACCCCTCCACTTT.

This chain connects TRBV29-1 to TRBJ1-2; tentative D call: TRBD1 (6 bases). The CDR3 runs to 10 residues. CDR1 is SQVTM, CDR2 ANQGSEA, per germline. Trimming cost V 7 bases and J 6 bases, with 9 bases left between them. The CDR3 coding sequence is TGCAGCGGGGGGACAAATGGCTACACCTTC. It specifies CSGGTNGYTF.

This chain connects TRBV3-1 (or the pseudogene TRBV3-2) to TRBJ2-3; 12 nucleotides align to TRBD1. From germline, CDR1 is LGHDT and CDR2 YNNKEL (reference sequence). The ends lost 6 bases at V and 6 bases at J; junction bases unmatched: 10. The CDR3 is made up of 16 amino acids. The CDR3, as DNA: TGTGCCAGCAGTTATACCGGGACAGGGGGCGCCGATACGCAGTATTTT. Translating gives CASSYTGTGGADTQYF.

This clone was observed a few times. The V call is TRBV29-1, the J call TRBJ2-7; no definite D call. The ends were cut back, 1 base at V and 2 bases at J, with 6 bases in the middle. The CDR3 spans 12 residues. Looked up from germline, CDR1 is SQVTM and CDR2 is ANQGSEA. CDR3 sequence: CSVEGLAYEQYF. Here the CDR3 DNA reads TGCAGCGTTGAAGGACTCGCCTACGAGCAGTACTTC.

CDR3 sequence: CASSLGGTGGYEQYF. In DNA, the CDR3 is TGTGCCAGCAGCTTAGGTGGGACAGGGGGCTACGAGCAGTACTTC. V and J are TRBV7-3 and TRBJ2-7, with 11 positions matching TRBD1. The germline gives CDR1 SGHTA, CDR2 FQGTGA. With 2 bases clipped from V and 3 bases from J, the junction kept 3 bases outside the gene matches. The CDR3 loop spans 15 amino acids.

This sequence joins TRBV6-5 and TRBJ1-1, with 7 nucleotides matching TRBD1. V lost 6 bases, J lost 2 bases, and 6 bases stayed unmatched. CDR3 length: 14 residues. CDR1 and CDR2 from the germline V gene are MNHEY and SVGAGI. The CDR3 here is CASSAQGPNTEAFF. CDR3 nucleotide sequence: TGTGCCAGCAGCGCACAGGGGCCTAACACTGAAGCTTTCTTT.

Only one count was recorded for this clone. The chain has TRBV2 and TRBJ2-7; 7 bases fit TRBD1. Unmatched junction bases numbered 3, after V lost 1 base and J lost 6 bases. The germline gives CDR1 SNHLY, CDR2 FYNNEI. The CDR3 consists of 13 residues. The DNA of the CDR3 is TGTGCCAGCAGTGAAGAGGCAGGGGGCGAGCAGTACTTC. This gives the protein CASSEEAGGEQYF.

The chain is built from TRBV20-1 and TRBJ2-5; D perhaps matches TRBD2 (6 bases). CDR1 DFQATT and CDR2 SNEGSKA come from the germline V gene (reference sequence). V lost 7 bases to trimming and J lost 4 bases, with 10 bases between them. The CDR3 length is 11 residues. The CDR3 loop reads CSGGVGETQYF. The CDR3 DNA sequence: TGCAGTGGCGGGGTGGGAGAGACCCAGTACTTC.

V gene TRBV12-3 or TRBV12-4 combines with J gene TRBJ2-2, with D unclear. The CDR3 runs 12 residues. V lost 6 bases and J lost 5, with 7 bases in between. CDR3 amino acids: CASSRRTGELFF. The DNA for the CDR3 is TGTGCCAGCAGCCGTCGTACCGGGGAGCTGTTTTTT.

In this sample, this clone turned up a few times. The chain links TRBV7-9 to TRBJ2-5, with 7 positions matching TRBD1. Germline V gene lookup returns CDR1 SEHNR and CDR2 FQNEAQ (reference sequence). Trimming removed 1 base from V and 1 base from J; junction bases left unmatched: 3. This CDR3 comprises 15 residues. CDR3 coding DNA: TGTGCCAGCAGCTTAGGGGGACAGCCCCAAGAGACCCAGTACTTC. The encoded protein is CASSLGGQPQETQYF.

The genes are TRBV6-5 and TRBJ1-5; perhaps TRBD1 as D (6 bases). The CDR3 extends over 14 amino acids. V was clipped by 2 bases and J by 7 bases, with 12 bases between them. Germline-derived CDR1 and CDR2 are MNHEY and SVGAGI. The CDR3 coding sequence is TGTGCCAGCAGTTACGGGGGCTCCGGCCAGCCCCAGCATTTT. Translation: CASSYGGSGQPQHF.

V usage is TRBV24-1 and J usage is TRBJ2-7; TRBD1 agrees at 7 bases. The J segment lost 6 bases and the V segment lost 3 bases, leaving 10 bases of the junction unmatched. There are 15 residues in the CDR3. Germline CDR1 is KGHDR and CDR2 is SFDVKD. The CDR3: CATSDGRQGDREQYF. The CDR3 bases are TGTGCCACCAGTGATGGGCGGCAGGGGGATCGCGAGCAGTACTTC.

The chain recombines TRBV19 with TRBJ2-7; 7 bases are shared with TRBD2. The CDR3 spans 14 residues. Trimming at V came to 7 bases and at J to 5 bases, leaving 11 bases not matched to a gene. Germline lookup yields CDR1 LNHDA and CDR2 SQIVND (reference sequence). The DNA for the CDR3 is TGTGCCAGTACCAGTATCATGGGGGGGGACGAGCAGTACTTC. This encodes CASTSIMGGDEQYF.

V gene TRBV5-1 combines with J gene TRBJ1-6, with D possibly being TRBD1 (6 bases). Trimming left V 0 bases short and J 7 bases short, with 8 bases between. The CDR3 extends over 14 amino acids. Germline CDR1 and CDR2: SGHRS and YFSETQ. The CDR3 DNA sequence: TGCGCCAGCAGCTTGGGCAGGGGCAATTCACCCCTCCACTTT. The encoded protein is CASSLGRGNSPLHF.

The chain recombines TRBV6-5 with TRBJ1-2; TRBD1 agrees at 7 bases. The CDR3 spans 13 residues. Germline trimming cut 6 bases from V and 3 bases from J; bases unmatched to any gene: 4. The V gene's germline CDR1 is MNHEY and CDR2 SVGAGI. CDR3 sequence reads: CASSSGTDYGYTF. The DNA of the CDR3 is TGTGCCAGCAGCTCCGGGACAGACTATGGCTACACCTTC.

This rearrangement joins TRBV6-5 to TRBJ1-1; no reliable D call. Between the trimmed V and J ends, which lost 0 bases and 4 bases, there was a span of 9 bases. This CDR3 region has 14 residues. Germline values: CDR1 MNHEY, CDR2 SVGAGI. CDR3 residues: CASSYSGDPTEAFF. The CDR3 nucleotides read TGTGCCAGCAGTTACTCAGGAGACCCCACTGAAGCTTTCTTT.

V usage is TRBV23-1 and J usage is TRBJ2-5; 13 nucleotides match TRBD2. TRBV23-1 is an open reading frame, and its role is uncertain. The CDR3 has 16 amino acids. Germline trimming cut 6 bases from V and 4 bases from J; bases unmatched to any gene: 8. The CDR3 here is CASRQLAGGPGETQYF. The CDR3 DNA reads TGCGCCAGCAGACAACTAGCGGGAGGGCCGGGAGAGACCCAGTACTTC.

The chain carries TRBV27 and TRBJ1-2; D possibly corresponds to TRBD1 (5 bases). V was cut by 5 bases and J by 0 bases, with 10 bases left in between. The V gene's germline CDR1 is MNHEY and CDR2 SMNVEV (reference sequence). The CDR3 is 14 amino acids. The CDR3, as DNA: TGTGCCAGCAGTCCATTGACAGCTAACTATGGCTACACCTTC. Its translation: CASSPLTANYGYTF.